These 9 T cell receptor delta chains share one sample of origin, sequenced in a study of γδ T cells in repeated Plasmodium falciparum infection. Gammadelta T cells were flow-sorted from PBMC into Vgamma9/Vdelta2+ and Vdelta2-negative populations for bulk analysis. TCRdb redid clone calling on the multiplex PCR reads using CATT. Here the sample spans tens of thousands of delta-chain clones, about 1.6% being singletons. Sequences were obtained from gamma-delta T cells from blood. These receptors were obtained from a pool of human donors (malaria-infected and uninfected, not separated).

About this clone itself: This DNA's translation and the protein TCRdb lists, from a much larger clone, do not match at residue 5, likely due to a read error; the protein shown is translated from the DNA. V and J are TRDV1 and TRDJ1; 7 positions match TRDD3. The J gene is not listed in TCRdb, so it was assigned here from a DNA match to germline. With V trimmed by 4 bases and J by 0 bases, 35 bases remained unmatched. The germline V gene has CDR1 TSWWSYY and CDR2 QGS. The CDR3 totals 25 residues. In nucleotides, the CDR3 is TGTGCTCTTGGGGGTTCTTACAGGGAGCACCATTCTGGGGGCCGCGACATCCCGTACACCGATAAACTCATCTTT. Protein sequence: CALGGSYREHHSGGRDIPYTDKLIF.

This clone has a handful of counts. The amino acid sequence in TCRdb belongs to a much larger clone and departs from this DNA's translation at residue 10, likely a sequencing read error; the sequence shown is translated from the DNA. V is TRDV2 and J is TRDJ4; 11 nucleotides line up with TRDD3. V shed 3 bases and J 0 bases; nucleotides not matched to a gene: 29. Germline assignment: CDR1 GEAIGNYY and CDR2 EKD. The CDR3 loop spans 23 amino acids. CDR3 residues: CACDPVTSRLVGDTQSRTRPLIF. The CDR3 DNA follows: TGTGCCTGTGACCCTGTGACATCCCGCCTAGTGGGGGATACGCAGAGCCGCACCAGACCCCTGATCTTT.

This clone showed up many times. The V and J genes are TRDV2 and TRDJ1, with D unclear. TCRdb supplies no J gene; here it was assigned by aligning the nucleotide sequence to germline. Germline V gene sequence: CDR1 GEAIGNYY, CDR2 EKD. This CDR3 comprises 14 residues. Trimming left V 0 bases short and J 1 base short, with 8 bases between. The CDR3 bases are TGTGCCTGTGACACCATTATAGGCACCGATAAACTCATCTTT. This codes for CACDTIIGTDKLIF.

About this clone itself: The TCRdb protein, from a much larger clone, departs from this DNA's translation at residue 16, likely by read error; the protein shown derives from the DNA. No J gene was called, and the V gene is TRDV1; the listed D gene, TRDD3, was not tested against the DNA. The CDR3 sequence is 18 residues long. Looked up from germline, CDR1 is TSWWSYY and CDR2 is QGS. The CDR3 spells CALIPTLGDTPYTDKPIF. The CDR3 DNA sequence: TGTGCTCTTATTCCTACGCTGGGGGATACCCCGTACACCGATAAACCCATCTTT.

In the case of this clone: TCRdb assigns this DNA the protein of a much larger clone, which departs from its translation at residue 14; this likely reflects a read error, and the protein shown comes from translating the DNA. The same CDR3 is also encoded by other DNA sequences in this sample. The V segment is TRDV1, and no J call was made; TRDD3, the table's D call, was not compared with the DNA. CDR1 and CDR2 (germline): TSWWSYY, QGS. The CDR3 length is 22 residues. CDR3 sequence reads: CALGESSSYRSLMCPPTDKLTF. CDR3 sequence (DNA): TGTGCTCTTGGGGAATCCTCTTCCTATCGGTCGCTTATGTGTCCCCCTACCGATAAACTCACCTTT.

This clone appeared a few times. TCRdb's protein, taken from a much larger clone, differs from this DNA's translation at residue 21, likely owing to a read error; the protein displayed comes from the DNA. The J gene went uncalled, whereas the V gene is TRDV1; the table's TRDD3 call for D was not verified on the DNA. The V gene's germline CDR1 is TSWWSYY and CDR2 QGS. CDR3 size: 23 residues. The CDR3 loop reads CALGEHCCRPSYSYGGYTDKFIF. Here the CDR3 DNA reads TGTGCTCTTGGGGAACATTGTTGTAGGCCTTCCTACTCCTACGGGGGATACACCGATAAATTCATCTTT.

On this clone: TCRdb has a much larger clone's protein, which differs at residue 10 from the translation of this DNA, likely because of a read error; what is shown is the protein translated from the DNA. The V call is TRDV1, the J call TRDJ1, with TRDD2 matching 8 bases. The J gene, left out of TCRdb, was set here by checking the DNA against germline. J lost 3 bases, V lost 2 bases, and 5 bases had no gene match. Per the germline V gene, CDR1 is TSWWSYY and CDR2 is QGS. This CDR3 contains 15 residues. CDR3 sequence reads: CALGESFLNADKLIF. DNA for the CDR3: TGTGCTCTTGGGGAATCCTTCCTAAACGCCGATAAACTCATCTTT.

This clone was seen at least ten times. Possible read error: a much larger clone is one base away. This specimen includes other DNA sequences encoding the same CDR3. This sequence joins TRDV2 and TRDJ1; 7 bases are shared with TRDD3. Trimming cost V 1 base and J 0 bases; bases outside gene matches: 13. The CDR3 covers 18 residues. The V gene's germline CDR1 is GEAIGNYY and CDR2 EKD. The CDR3 is CACDTLGAENSYTDKLIF. CDR3 DNA: TGTGCCTGTGACACGCTGGGGGCTGAGAACTCGTACACCGATAAACTCATCTTT.

This clone was counted between two and nine times. TCRdb's listed protein matches a much larger clone and diverges from this DNA's translation at residue 5, likely through a read error; the protein shown comes from the DNA. The chain links TRDV1 to TRDJ1; D is uncertain. The CDR3 is made up of 16 amino acids. Per germline, CDR1 TSWWSYY and CDR2 QGS. Trimming took off 4 bases at V and 0 bases at J, with 15 bases between the two ends. The chain's CDR3 is CALGGLLPLYTDKLIF. DNA for the CDR3: TGTGCTCTTGGGGGACTACTCCCCCTTTACACCGATAAACTCATCTTT.